Shown below are 27 T cell receptor beta chains from a single sample sequenced in a study of blood T cell repertoires in COVID-19. The assay was immunoSEQ multiplex PCR, and TCRdb's table has in-frame clones only and misses some. Of roughly 30,000 clones listed, roughly 80% are singletons. Source material: peripheral blood. These receptors all stem from a woman aged 60-70 years with acute or convalescent COVID-19.

This clone turned up a few times. This rearrangement joins TRBV6-1 to TRBJ2-2; D is uncertain. The CDR3 loop spans 15 amino acids. V lost 3 bases and J 1 base, leaving 9 bases between the germline ends. Germline V gene lookup returns CDR1 MNHNS and CDR2 SASEGT. The CDR3 region has the DNA TGTGCCAGCAGTGAGTTAGCTCAGAACACCGGGGAGCTGTTTTTT. As protein: CASSELAQNTGELFF.

The chain uses TRBV2 and TRBJ1-3; D is ambiguous. The germline gives CDR1 SNHLY, CDR2 FYNNEI. The CDR3 has 14 amino acids. The V and J ends lost 8 bases and 2 bases respectively, with 13 bases between them. CDR3 amino acids: CASGGEGAGNTIYF. CDR3 coding DNA: TGTGCCAGCGGCGGGGAGGGAGCTGGAAACACCATATATTTT.

The chain couples TRBV6-1 to TRBJ2-7; 8 nucleotides align to TRBD1. CDR3 length equals 13 residues. Germline V gene data show CDR1 as MNHNS and CDR2 as SASEGT. Trimming at V came to 3 bases and at J to 6 bases, leaving 4 bases not matched to a gene. CDR3 in amino acids: CASSDRTGIEQYF. CDR3 DNA: TGTGCCAGCAGTGACAGGACAGGGATCGAGCAGTACTTC.

This chain joins TRBV19 and TRBJ1-5; D possibly corresponds to TRBD1 (5 bases). V lost 4 bases to trimming and J lost 5 bases, with 18 bases between them. The CDR3 is 16 amino acids. Germline CDR1 LNHDA, CDR2 SQIVND (reference sequence). The CDR3 is CASSTRDSRPDQPQHF. The CDR3 DNA reads TGTGCCAGTAGTACCCGGGACTCGCGGCCTGATCAGCCCCAGCATTTT. The variable domain in full, completed from reference TRBV19 and TRBJ1-5, reads DGGITQSPKYLFRKEGQNVTLSCEQNLNHDAMYWYRQDPGQGLRLIYYSQIVNDFQKGDIAEGYSVSREKKESFPLTVTSAQKNPTAFYLCASSTRDSRPDQPQHFGDGTRLSIL.

The chain uses TRBV19 and TRBJ2-6, with D tentatively TRBD2 (5 bases). With 6 bases removed from V and 4 bases from J, the gap between germline ends came to 10 bases. The CDR3 totals 14 residues. Germline lookup yields CDR1 LNHDA and CDR2 SQIVND (reference sequence). CDR3 region: CASRDSGGANVLTF. For the CDR3, the DNA is TGTGCCAGTAGAGATTCGGGGGGGGCCAACGTCCTGACTTTC.

This chain uses TRBV7-9 with TRBJ1-1; D is uncertain. Trimming took off 1 base at V and 4 bases at J, with 13 bases between the two ends. The CDR3 has 15 amino acids. The germline gives CDR1 SEHNR, CDR2 FQNEAQ (reference sequence). This chain's CDR3 is CASSLGRSGSTEAFF. The CDR3 bases are TGTGCCAGCAGCTTAGGGCGGTCGGGGAGCACTGAAGCTTTCTTT.

The J gene is TRBJ2-2, the V gene TRBV7-2, with D perhaps matching TRBD1 (5 bases). With 2 bases removed from V and 4 bases from J, the gap between germline ends came to 14 bases. This CDR3 is 16 amino acids long. The germline CDR1 and CDR2 sequences are SGHTA and FQGNSA. CDR3 protein: CASSLLSFRGTGELFF. The CDR3, as DNA: TGTGCCAGCAGCTTATTATCTTTTAGGGGCACCGGGGAGCTGTTTTTT.

This clone has just a few counts. The CDR3 DNA reads as TGTGCCAGCAGTTTGTCAGGGTTTAATCAGCCCCAGCATTTT. Translating it yields CASSLSGFNQPQHF. The chain is built from TRBV28 and TRBJ1-5; D perhaps matches TRBD1 (5 bases). The CDR3 runs to 14 residues. V shed 3 bases and J shed 4 bases, with 10 bases lying between them. Germline assignment: CDR1 MDHEN and CDR2 SYDVKM.

This sequence joins TRBV5-1 and TRBJ2-2; TRBD1 matches 9 bases. The trim removed 7 bases at V and 4 bases at J, leaving 8 bases unmatched. Germline loops: CDR1 SGHRS, CDR2 YFSETQ. The CDR3 is made up of 15 amino acids. The CDR3: CASGNTGGTTGELFF. The CDR3 coding sequence is TGCGCCAGCGGGAATACAGGGGGCACCACCGGGGAGCTGTTTTTT.

The chain couples TRBV6-5 to TRBJ2-1; TRBD2 matches at 10 bases. Germline trimming cut 7 bases from V and 6 bases from J; bases unmatched to any gene: 6. The CDR3 extends over 14 amino acids. CDR1 is MNHEY, CDR2 SVGAGI, per germline. The CDR3, as DNA: TGTGCCAGCACCAGCGGGGGGGCCCTCAATGAGCAGTTCTTC. As protein: CASTSGGALNEQFF.

J is TRBJ1-2 and V is TRBV4-1, with D tentatively TRBD1 (6 bases). Per germline, CDR1 MGHRA and CDR2 YSYEKL. The CDR3 is 15 amino acids. Trimming removed 2 bases at V and 4 bases at J, with 14 bases between. The CDR3: CASSQFSQGFYGYTF. The CDR3 nucleotides read TGCGCCAGCAGCCAATTCTCACAGGGTTTCTATGGCTACACCTTC.

The chain uses TRBV4-1 and TRBJ2-7; D is possibly TRBD1 (6 bases). The CDR3 consists of 15 residues. In germline, CDR1 is MGHRA, CDR2 YSYEKL. V was shortened by 3 bases and J by 8 bases, with 20 bases between the two germline ends. The CDR3 DNA reads as TGCGCCAGCAGCCATGGCTTGGGTGGGGGCGGTCAGCAGTACTTC. As protein: CASSHGLGGGGQQYF.

The rearrangement links TRBV7-4 to TRBJ1-2, with a possible D match to TRBD1 (5 bases). The CDR3 runs 15 residues. Germline assignment: CDR1 SGHVT and CDR2 SQSDAQ. Trimming took off 1 base at V and 3 bases at J, with 12 bases between the two ends. The CDR3, as DNA: TGTGCCAGCAGCTTAGAACCAGGGCTGGACTATGGCTACACCTTC. Protein sequence: CASSLEPGLDYGYTF.

This sequence joins TRBV19 and TRBJ1-2; 7 bases map to TRBD1. The CDR3 runs to 14 residues. Trimming removed 5 bases from V and 8 bases from J; junction bases left unmatched: 11. Germline-derived CDR1 and CDR2 are LNHDA and SQIVND (reference sequence). CDR3 loop: CASSSEQGMGGYTF. In DNA, the CDR3 is TGTGCCAGTAGTTCCGAACAGGGGATGGGCGGCTACACCTTC.

The CDR3 region is CASSQAWNTEAFF. For the CDR3, the DNA is TGCGCCAGCAGCCAAGCATGGAACACTGAAGCTTTCTTT. V usage is TRBV4-1 and J usage is TRBJ1-1, with unresolved D. Between the trimmed V and J ends, which lost 1 base and 1 base, there was a span of 4 bases. The germline CDR1 and CDR2 sequences are MGHRA and YSYEKL. This CDR3 is built from 13 residues.

The genes are TRBV5-1 and TRBJ2-2, with 7 positions matching TRBD1. Trimming at V came to 4 bases and at J to 2 bases, leaving 5 bases not matched to a gene. This CDR3 spans 15 amino acids. Germline CDR1 SGHRS, CDR2 YFSETQ. CDR3 region: CASSGTELNTGELFF. The CDR3 nucleotides are TGCGCCAGCAGCGGGACAGAATTAAACACCGGGGAGCTGTTTTTT.

The rearrangement uses TRBV6-5 and TRBJ1-4, with D perhaps TRBD1 (5 bases). V shed 0 bases and J shed 4 bases, with 12 bases lying between them. The length of the CDR3 is 16 residues. The germline CDR1 and CDR2 sequences are MNHEY and SVGAGI. CDR3 nucleotides: TGTGCCAGCAGTTACTCTTTTCGACAGATTAATGAAAAACTGTTTTTT. This encodes CASSYSFRQINEKLFF.

This sequence joins TRBV3-1 (or the pseudogene TRBV3-2) and TRBJ1-2; D might be TRBD1 (5 bases). Germline lookup yields CDR1 LGHDT and CDR2 YNNKEL (reference sequence). V was trimmed by 0 bases and J by 8 bases, leaving 25 bases between them. The CDR3 extends over 18 amino acids. The CDR3 region has the DNA TGTGCCAGCAGCCAAGATGAACTCTACCAGGGACTGTTAGGAGGCTACACCTTC. Amino acids: CASSQDELYQGLLGGYTF.

The CDR3 DNA follows: TGTGCCAGTAGTATGCCGGGGACTTCCTTTAGCAATCAGCCCCAGCATTTT. This translates into CASSMPGTSFSNQPQHF. This rearrangement joins TRBV19 to TRBJ1-5, with D possibly being TRBD1 (5 bases). Germline CDR1 LNHDA, CDR2 SQIVND (reference sequence). This CDR3 is 17 amino acids long. The germline V and J ends were trimmed by 3 bases and 0 bases, with 15 bases remaining between them.

The chain recombines TRBV18 with TRBJ2-2, with D perhaps matching TRBD1 (5 bases). The CDR3 runs 14 residues. Germline CDR1 and CDR2: KGHSH and LQKENI. V was cut by 8 bases and J by 3 bases, with 13 bases left in between. CDR3 nucleotides: TGTGCCAGCCCGACAGAGGCCGACACCGGGGAGCTGTTTTTT. Translated: CASPTEADTGELFF.

The rearrangement joins TRBV7-9 to TRBJ2-5, with 9 positions matching TRBD2. The CDR3 extends over 18 amino acids. Germline V gene data show CDR1 as SEHNR and CDR2 as FQNEAQ (reference sequence). With 5 bases clipped from V and 5 bases from J, the junction kept 18 bases outside the gene matches. The DNA of the CDR3 is TGTGCCAGCAGCCAAATCGACGATGCGGGGGGGTTACTGGAGACCCAGTACTTC. It specifies CASSQIDDAGGLLETQYF.

This clone has only one observation. Here the CDR3 reads CASSFDSFLHF. The CDR3 coding sequence is TGTGCCAGCAGTTTTGACTCATTCCTCCACTTT. V is TRBV12-3 or TRBV12-4 and J is TRBJ1-6, with D uncertain. Trimming shortened V by 3 bases and J by 15 bases, and 9 bases separated the two germline ends. CDR3 size: 11 residues.

This chain links TRBV27 with TRBJ2-1; TRBD2 matches 11 bases. CDR1 and CDR2 from the germline V gene are MNHEY and SMNVEV (reference sequence). V gave up 6 bases and J gave up 5 bases; unmatched junction bases: 3. This CDR3 region has 14 residues. Written as DNA, the CDR3 is TGTGCCAGCAGGCTAGCGGGGGGCAACAATGAGCAGTTCTTC. Amino acids: CASRLAGGNNEQFF.

The V and J genes are TRBV18 and TRBJ1-1; D perhaps matches TRBD1 (6 bases). The germline CDR1 and CDR2 sequences are KGHSH and LQKENI. Trimming took off 5 bases at V and 6 bases at J, with 16 bases between the two ends. This CDR3 has 14 residues. In DNA form, the CDR3 reads TGTGCCAGCTCATCGGCGGACAGTATGTCTGAAGCTTTCTTT. This encodes CASSSADSMSEAFF.

This clone appeared a few times. This chain connects TRBV5-1 to TRBJ1-1; tentatively, D is TRBD1 (6 bases). The CDR3 covers 15 residues. The V gene lost 1 base and the J gene lost 4 bases, with 14 bases spanning the gap. Germline V gene lookup returns CDR1 SGHRS and CDR2 YFSETQ. CDR3 bases: TGCGCCAGCAGCTTGAGTCAGGGGTTGGGCACTGAAGCTTTCTTT. The encoded protein is CASSLSQGLGTEAFF.

The V gene is TRBV5-4, the J gene TRBJ2-3; TRBD2 matches at 8 bases. V lost 0 bases, J lost 0 bases, and 6 bases stayed unmatched. Germline-derived CDR1 and CDR2 are SGHNT and YYREEE (reference sequence). This CDR3 is built from 17 residues. CDR3 bases: TGTGCCAGCAGCTTGGCCCCAGCTAGCGGGAGCACAGATACGCAGTATTTT. Its protein product is CASSLAPASGSTDTQYF.

The chain has TRBV5-3 and TRBJ1-5; TRBD1 matches 9 bases. TRBV5-3 carries the ORF label, with uncertain function. Trimming at V came to 6 bases and at J to 0 bases, leaving 16 bases not matched to a gene. The CDR3 is 19 amino acids. CDR3 region: CARTPPRDRENYSNQPQHF. The CDR3 nucleotides are TGTGCCAGAACACCCCCTAGGGACAGGGAAAATTATAGCAATCAGCCCCAGCATTTT.